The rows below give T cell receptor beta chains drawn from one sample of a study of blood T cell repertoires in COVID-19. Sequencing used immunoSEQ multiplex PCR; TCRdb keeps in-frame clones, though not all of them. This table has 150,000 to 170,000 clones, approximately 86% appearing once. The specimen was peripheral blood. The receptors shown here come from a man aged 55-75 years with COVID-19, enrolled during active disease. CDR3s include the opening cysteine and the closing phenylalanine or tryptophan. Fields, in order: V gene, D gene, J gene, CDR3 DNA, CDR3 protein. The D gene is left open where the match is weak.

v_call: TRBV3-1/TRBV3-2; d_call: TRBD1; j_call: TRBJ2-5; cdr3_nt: TGTGCCAGCAGCCAGGGGAAAGGGACAGCTCACCCATCAGAGACCCAGTACTTC; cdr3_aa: CASSQGKGTAHPSETQYF
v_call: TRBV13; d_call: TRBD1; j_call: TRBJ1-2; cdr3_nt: TGTGCCAGCAGCGCGACGACAGGGTTAATTAACTATGGCTACACCTTC; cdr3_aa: CASSATTGLINYGYTF
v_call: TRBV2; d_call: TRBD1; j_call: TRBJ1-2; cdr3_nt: TGTGCCAGCAGACCTGGGACAGGGGGCAGCTATGGCTACACCTTC; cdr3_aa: CASRPGTGGSYGYTF
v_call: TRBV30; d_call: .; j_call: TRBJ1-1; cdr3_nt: TGTGCCTGGAGTGTACGTAGGGGCGGATGGAACACTGAAGCTTTCTTT; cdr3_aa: CAWSVRRGGWNTEAFF
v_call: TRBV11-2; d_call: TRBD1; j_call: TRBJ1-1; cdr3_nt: TGTGCCAGCAGCTTTTCGGGACAGAAGAACACTGAAGCTTTCTTT; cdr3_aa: CASSFSGQKNTEAFF
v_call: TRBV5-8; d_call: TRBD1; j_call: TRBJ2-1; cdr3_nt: TGTGCCAGCAGCTTGTTGCCGGGACAGGGGAATGAGCAGTTCTTC; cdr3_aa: CASSLLPGQGNEQFF
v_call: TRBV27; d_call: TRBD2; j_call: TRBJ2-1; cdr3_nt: TGTGCCAGCAGTTTTCGCGGCGGGGGGGGCTCCTACAATGAGCAGTTCTTC; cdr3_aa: CASSFRGGGGSYNEQFF
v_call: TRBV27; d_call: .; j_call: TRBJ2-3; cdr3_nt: TGTGCCAGCAGGAGGGTCGAGCTTAGCACAGATACGCAGTATTTT; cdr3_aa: CASRRVELSTDTQYF
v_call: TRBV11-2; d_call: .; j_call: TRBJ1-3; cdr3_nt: TGTGCCAGCAGCTTAGTTCTCTCTGGAAACACCATATATTTT; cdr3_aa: CASSLVLSGNTIYF
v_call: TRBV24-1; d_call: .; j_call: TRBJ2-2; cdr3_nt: TGTGCCACCAGTGACCCCTCTCGCACCGGGGAGCTGTTTTTT; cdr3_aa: CATSDPSRTGELFF
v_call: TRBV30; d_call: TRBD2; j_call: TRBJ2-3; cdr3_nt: TGTGCCTGGAGCCGAGCGGGGCGCACAGATACGCAGTATTTT; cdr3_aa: CAWSRAGRTDTQYF
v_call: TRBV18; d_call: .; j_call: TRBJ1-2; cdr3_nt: TGTGCCAGCTCACCACCTGGGCTGCGAGGCAGGGACTTC; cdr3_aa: CASSPPGLRGRDF